This TCR beta chain is drawn from a study of radiotherapy plus CTLA-4 blockade in lung cancer. Germline V gene lookup returns CDR1 MDHEN and CDR2 SYDVKM. Trimming cost V 6 bases and J 2 bases, with 7 bases left between them. The CDR3 loop spans 13 amino acids. TCRdb keeps only in-frame clones here, not all; method: immunoSEQ multiplex PCR. The data show 95,000 to 150,000 clones, about nine tenths seen once. This specimen was peripheral blood, taken from a patient treated with radiotherapy plus ipilimumab. The chain is built from TRBV28 and TRBJ2-2, with D hard to call. This clonotype originated in a human donor with non-small cell lung cancer that progressed on radiotherapy plus ipilimumab. The CDR3, as DNA: TGTGCCAGCAGACAGCTAAACACCGGGGAGCTGTTTTTT. Its protein is CASRQLNTGELFF.